What follows is one T cell receptor (beta chain) and its context. The source of the sample is a study of cytomegalovirus exposure and HLA in healthy donors. The CDR3 sequence is 14 residues long. Germline V gene sequence: CDR1 MNHNS, CDR2 SASEGT. Trimming stripped 6 bases from V and 2 bases from J, with 14 bases between. The PCR contained 60 Vbeta and 13 Jbeta primers. Clones were read by immunoSEQ multiplex PCR, and TCRdb kept only the in-frame ones, dropping some. Altogether around 200,000 clones are present, roughly four fifths being singletons, with the ten largest covering 10%. The sequencing input was PBMCs. This TCR came from a woman in her 50s in good health and CMV-seropositive. The genes are TRBV6-1 and TRBJ2-7; possibly TRBD1 for D (6 bases). CDR3 loop: CASSERDITYEQYF. The CDR3 bases are TGTGCCAGCAGCGAAAGGGACATCACCTACGAGCAGTACTTC.